This is a list of T cell receptor beta chains from one sample in a study of cytomegalovirus exposure and HLA in healthy donors. Only in-frame clones appear in the TCRdb table, and some are missing; sequencing was by immunoSEQ multiplex PCR. The sample records approximately 77,000 clones, less than 80% being singletons. The sequencing input was PBMCs. All receptors come from a middle-aged woman in good health and CMV-seronegative. CDR3s include the opening cysteine and the closing phenylalanine or tryptophan. Each record gives: J gene, clone size, D gene, V gene, CDR3 length, CDR3 DNA, CDR3 protein. A D gene is named only where the DNA matches it firmly. Expanded clones are given a class, and other clones once, few, many or no size at all.

TRBJ2-1,-,-,TRBV18,16,TGTGCCAGCTCACCACCCAGGGCCGTCCGGTACAATGAGCAGTTCTTC,CASSPPRAVRYNEQFF
TRBJ2-7,-,TRBD2,TRBV7-8,15,TGTGCCAGCAGCTTAGTGTTTCTAGCGGCGTACGAGCAGTACTTC,CASSLVFLAAYEQYF
TRBJ2-1,-,-,TRBV5-4,11,TGTGCCAGCAGCTTCCGACAGGAGCAGTTCTTC,CASSFRQEQFF
TRBJ2-1,few,TRBD2,TRBV7-9,18,TGTGCCAGCAGCTTACCCCCTCGACTAGCGGGATTTCACAATGAGCAGTTCTTC,CASSLPPRLAGFHNEQFF
TRBJ2-5,-,TRBD1,TRBV27,13,TGTGCCAGCAGGGAACAGGGGGCGGAGACCCAGTACTTC,CASREQGAETQYF
TRBJ1-4,-,TRBD1,TRBV19,16,TGTGCCAGTACCCTAGGCGTGGGACAGCTTAATGAAAAACTGTTTTTT,CASTLGVGQLNEKLFF
TRBJ2-3,-,-,TRBV5-1,13,TGCGCCAGCAGCCAGGAGGGATACGATACGCAGTATTTT,CASSQEGYDTQYF
TRBJ2-7,-,-,TRBV19,15,TGTGCCAGTAGTATCATGATGCAGGGCATCTACGAGCAGTACTTC,CASSIMMQGIYEQYF
TRBJ2-1,few,TRBD2,TRBV28,17,TGTGCCACCATACCGGTTCCCGGGACTAGCGGGTTTCTTGAGCAGTTCTTC,CATIPVPGTSGFLEQFF
TRBJ1-1,-,-,TRBV30,18,TGTGCCTGGAGTGGGCCCTCCCCTAACAGGAGGGAATACGCTGAAGCTTTCTTT,CAWSGPSPNRREYAEAFF
TRBJ2-2,few,-,TRBV18,15,TGTGCCAGCTCACCCACGGACAGCTATTCCGGGGAGCTGTTTTTT,CASSPTDSYSGELFF
TRBJ2-7,-,TRBD1,TRBV28,14,TGTGCCAGCAGATCAGGGGACAGGGGCCACGAGCAGTACTTC,CASRSGDRGHEQYF
TRBJ2-7,once,TRBD2,TRBV4-3,13,TGCGCCAGCAGCCCAGGACTAGGGACCGAGCAGTACTTC,CASSPGLGTEQYF
TRBJ1-4,-,TRBD1,TRBV4-1,16,TGCGCCAGCAGCCTCGGACAGGGCGCAACTAATGAAAAACTGTTTTTT,CASSLGQGATNEKLFF
TRBJ1-5,-,-,TRBV6-5,15,TGTGCCAGCAGTTACCCCGACAGGTTTAATCAGCCCCAGCATTTT,CASSYPDRFNQPQHF
TRBJ2-7,-,-,TRBV18,13,TGTGCCAGCTCACCCTCCCCCAGGGTCGAGCAGTACTTC,CASSPSPRVEQYF
TRBJ2-3,-,TRBD1,TRBV27,15,TGTGCCAGCAGTACAACAGGGGGCGACACAGATACGCAGTATTTT,CASSTTGGDTDTQYF
TRBJ2-1,-,-,TRBV7-8,14,TGTGCCAGCAGCTTAGCTTCGGCGGCAAGTGAGCAGTTCTTC,CASSLASAASEQFF
TRBJ1-6,-,TRBD1,TRBV7-8,16,TGTGCCAGCAGCTTAGTAGGGGGCGCGAGCAATTCACCCCTCCACTTT,CASSLVGGASNSPLHF
TRBJ2-7,few,TRBD2,TRBV18,17,TGTGCCAGCTCACGCGGGGAGGGACTAGCGGATCCCTACGAGCAGTACTTC,CASSRGEGLADPYEQYF
TRBJ1-3,once,-,TRBV7-2,15,TGTGCCAGCAGCTTAGGACCGGGTCCAGGAAACACCATATATTTT,CASSLGPGPGNTIYF
TRBJ1-2,-,TRBD1,TRBV7-2,13,TGTGCCAGCAGTTTAGACAGGGGTCCTGGCTACACCTTC,CASSLDRGPGYTF
TRBJ1-2,-,TRBD1,TRBV5-4,14,TGTGCCAGCAGCTTGGCAGGGGGTTACAATGGCTACACCTTC,CASSLAGGYNGYTF
TRBJ1-1,-,TRBD1,TRBV7-9,16,TGTGCCAGCAGCCCCCCAACGACAGGGATAGGGATTGAAGCTTTCTTT,CASSPPTTGIGIEAFF
TRBJ1-1,few,TRBD1,TRBV9,15,TGTGCCACTAACCTTTCACCGGGACAGAGTTGGGAAGCTTTCTTT,CATNLSPGQSWEAFF
TRBJ2-1,-,-,TRBV7-3,15,TGTGCCAGCAGCTTAAGGGGTCAGGGGACGAATGAGCAGTTCTTC,CASSLRGQGTNEQFF
TRBJ1-2,-,-,TRBV2,15,TGTGCCAGCAGTGAATGGGCAGTCCAACTCTATGGCTACACCTTC,CASSEWAVQLYGYTF
TRBJ1-3,-,TRBD1,TRBV4-2,21,TGTGCCAGCAGCCAAGATCCCAGGGTCCCAGGACAGGCGACAACTGGAAACACCATATATTTT,CASSQDPRVPGQATTGNTIYF
TRBJ2-1,few,TRBD1,TRBV7-3,19,TGTGCCAGCAGCCTACGACAGGGGGATCGCGCAAGCTCCTACAATGAGCAGTTCTTC,CASSLRQGDRASSYNEQFF
TRBJ1-5,-,TRBD1,TRBV28,15,TGTGCCAGCAGCCCGACAGGGTATGGCAATCAGCCCCAGCATTTT,CASSPTGYGNQPQHF
TRBJ2-2,-,-,TRBV14,18,TGTGCCAGCAGCCAAGAGGGGCTCCACACAGTGAACACCGGGGAGCTGTTTTTT,CASSQEGLHTVNTGELFF
TRBJ1-5,-,TRBD1,TRBV28,14,TGTGCCAGCAGTTGGACAGGGAGCAATCAGCCCCAGCATTTT,CASSWTGSNQPQHF
TRBJ2-3,-,TRBD2,TRBV7-2,16,TGTGCCAGCAGATCCCCCACTAGCGGCCGCACAGATACGCAGTATTTT,CASRSPTSGRTDTQYF
TRBJ2-5,once,-,TRBV4-3,15,TGCGCCAGCAGCCATTCCCTCAGCGAGGCGGAGACCCAGTACTTC,CASSHSLSEAETQYF
TRBJ2-6,-,-,TRBV23-1,16,TGCGCCAGCACGGACAGATTTAACTCTGGGGCCAACGTCCTGACTTTC,CASTDRFNSGANVLTF
TRBJ2-1,-,TRBD1,TRBV7-8,16,TGTGCCAGCAGCAATGCCGGGACAGGTCAATACAATGAGCAGTTCTTC,CASSNAGTGQYNEQFF